This TCR beta chain was profiled in a study of cytomegalovirus exposure and HLA in healthy donors. Study-wide findings and caveats: Sequencing had likely introduced a cluster of highly shared sequence variants as an artifact. As a later analysis revealed, the rate of TCR association differed by HLA locus, with DRB1 most and HLA-C fewest. Of the V segments, some could not be distinguished, including TRBV6-2 and TRBV6-3, and were excluded.

Donors showed nominal health when sampled, although they likely had unrecorded immune exposures. V was pared by 7 bases and J by 1 base, with 11 bases of the junction left unmatched. The CDR3 runs to 16 residues. Germline values: CDR1 SNHLY, CDR2 FYNNEI. The primer mix had 60 Vbeta and 13 Jbeta primers. Only in-frame clones appear in the TCRdb table, and some are missing; sequencing was by immunoSEQ multiplex PCR. Of roughly 170,000 clones in the sample, roughly four fifths are singletons; the top ten hold about 1.6%. Worth noting for this clone: Its antigen is not identified.

The rearrangement joins TRBV2 to TRBJ1-1; 8 nucleotides align to TRBD1. Sequencing was performed on PBMCs. This sequence was found in a man over 45 in good health and CMV-seronegative. The CDR3 loop is CASNIRDRLPNTEAFF. The DNA for the CDR3 is TGTGCCAGCAATATCCGGGACAGGCTACCGAACACTGAAGCTTTCTTT.